One and the same sample provided the 25 T cell receptor beta chains below, sequenced in a study of cytomegalovirus exposure and HLA in healthy donors. The PCR was carried out with 60 Vbeta primers and 13 Jbeta primers. Here immunoSEQ multiplex PCR was the method, and the copy in TCRdb shows in-frame clones only, minus some. This sample contains 110,000 to 150,000 clones. Sequenced input: PBMCs. Receptors originate from a male donor in good health and CMV-seronegative.

This sequence joins TRBV5-1 and TRBJ2-5; the D gene is possibly TRBD2 (5 bases). Looked up from germline, CDR1 is SGHRS and CDR2 is YFSETQ. Trimming took off 9 bases at V and 0 bases at J, with 9 bases between the two ends. The CDR3 has 12 amino acids. The CDR3 spells CATKRDQETQYF. CDR3 DNA: TGCGCCACCAAGAGGGACCAAGAGACCCAGTACTTC.

The chain has TRBV5-1 and TRBJ1-1; D call uncertain. Germline lookup yields CDR1 SGHRS and CDR2 YFSETQ. Trimming removed 4 bases at V and 4 bases at J, with 11 bases between. CDR3 length equals 13 residues. The CDR3 sequence: CASSLLGITEAFF. CDR3 bases: TGCGCCAGCAGCCTCCTCGGGATCACTGAAGCTTTCTTT.

The chain links TRBV30 to TRBJ1-2; the D is unclear. This CDR3 spans 12 amino acids. Germline loops: CDR1 GTSNPN, CDR2 SVGIG (reference sequence). V dropped 5 bases and J dropped 4 bases, with 11 bases sitting between them. Here the CDR3 reads CAWLKGGYGYTF. The CDR3 DNA reads as TGTGCCTGGCTGAAGGGAGGCTATGGCTACACCTTC.

This chain joins TRBV19 and TRBJ1-3, with 7 bases fitting TRBD1. The CDR3 is 17 residues long. V was pared by 7 bases and J by 0 bases, with 12 bases of the junction left unmatched. CDR1 and CDR2 from the germline V gene are LNHDA and SQIVND (reference sequence). CDR3 in amino acids: CASTPSDRFYSGNTIYF. The DNA for the CDR3 is TGTGCCAGTACCCCATCGGACAGGTTTTACTCTGGAAACACCATATATTTT.

The V gene is TRBV30, the J gene TRBJ1-4; the D gene is possibly TRBD1 (5 bases). This CDR3 comprises 14 residues. The germline CDR1 and CDR2 sequences are GTSNPN and SVGIG (reference sequence). The V end lost 4 bases, the J end lost 4 bases, and 13 bases lay between the germline ends. CDR3 residues: CAWISKQVNEKLFF. The CDR3 DNA is TGTGCCTGGATATCAAAACAGGTTAATGAAAAACTGTTTTTT. Full variable domain (outside the CDR3, taken from reference TRBV30 and TRBJ1-4): SQTIHQWPATLVQPVGSPLSLECTVEGTSNPNLYWYRQAAGRGLQLLFYSVGIGQISSEVPQNLSASRPQDRQFILSSKKLLLSDSGFYLCAWISKQVNEKLFFGSGTQLSVL.

This chain uses TRBV30 with TRBJ1-5; D is possibly TRBD1 (5 bases). CDR1 GTSNPN and CDR2 SVGIG come from the germline V gene (reference sequence). The CDR3 is made up of 14 amino acids. Between the trimmed V and J ends, which lost 2 bases and 3 bases, there was a span of 11 bases. The CDR3, as DNA: TGTGCCTGGAGTTCCGACAGCAACAATCAGCCCCAGCATTTT. Translated: CAWSSDSNNQPQHF.

The rearrangement uses TRBV19 and TRBJ2-5; 8 nucleotides align to TRBD2. This CDR3 contains 16 residues. The J segment lost 5 bases and the V segment lost 5 bases, leaving 13 bases of the junction unmatched. The V gene's germline CDR1 is LNHDA and CDR2 SQIVND (reference sequence). CDR3 in amino acids: CASSFSGGADRETQYF. CDR3 nucleotide sequence: TGTGCCAGTAGTTTTTCGGGGGGGGCCGATCGGGAGACCCAGTACTTC.

The V gene is TRBV2, the J gene TRBJ1-1, with 8 bases identical to TRBD1. J gave up 1 base and V 2 bases, and 3 bases lay outside the gene matches. From germline, CDR1 is SNHLY and CDR2 FYNNEI. This CDR3 is built from 15 residues. In nucleotides, the CDR3 is TGTGCCAGCAGTGAACTAGGACAGGGGAACACTGAAGCTTTCTTT. Protein: CASSELGQGNTEAFF.

The chain combines TRBV5-1 with TRBJ2-7, with D unresolved. The germline V gene encodes CDR1 SGHRS and CDR2 YFSETQ. The CDR3 is 14 residues long. The ends were cut back, 0 bases at V and 5 bases at J, with 12 bases in the middle. For the CDR3, the DNA is TGCGCCAGCAGCTTGGTTGTCAGTAGCAACGAGCAGTACTTC. Residues: CASSLVVSSNEQYF.

The chain links TRBV19 to TRBJ1-1; possibly TRBD1 for D (5 bases). The CDR3 spans 14 residues. The ends were cut back, 1 base at V and 2 bases at J, with 8 bases in the middle. CDR1 is LNHDA, CDR2 SQIVND, per germline (reference sequence). The CDR3 reads CASSIAGENTEAFF. The DNA for the CDR3 is TGTGCCAGTAGTATAGCGGGGGAAAACACTGAAGCTTTCTTT.

This rearrangement joins TRBV5-1 to TRBJ1-2, with TRBD1 as a possible D gene (5 bases). Looked up from germline, CDR1 is SGHRS and CDR2 is YFSETQ. The CDR3 contains 18 residues. The V end lost 0 bases, the J end lost 0 bases, and 18 bases lay between the germline ends. CDR3 nucleotide sequence: TGCGCCAGCAGCTTGGGGCAGGGTCTTAATTCAGCTAACTATGGCTACACCTTC. Translated: CASSLGQGLNSANYGYTF.

The rearrangement uses TRBV4-1 and TRBJ2-7; tentatively, D is TRBD1 (5 bases). Germline assignment: CDR1 MGHRA and CDR2 YSYEKL. Between the trimmed V and J ends, which lost 0 bases and 5 bases, there was a span of 14 bases. This CDR3 spans 15 amino acids. CDR3: CASSQDFQGWNEQYF. The CDR3 DNA is TGCGCCAGCAGCCAAGATTTTCAGGGTTGGAACGAGCAGTACTTC.

This chain links TRBV6-5 with TRBJ2-5; 9 nucleotides line up with TRBD1. The better agreement between TRBJ2-7 and the DNA end casts doubt on the J call. Germline CDR1 MNHEY, CDR2 SVGAGI. The CDR3 sequence is 15 residues long. The DNA for the CDR3 is TGTGCCAGCAGCTCATTGGGACAGGGCGGCTTCGAGCAGTACTTC. As protein: CASSSLGQGGFEQYF.

V gene TRBV10-3 combines with J gene TRBJ2-7; no reliable D call. The ends were cut back, 11 bases at V and 0 bases at J, with 17 bases in the middle. This CDR3 is 14 amino acids long. CDR1 is ENHRY, CDR2 SYGVKD, per germline. The CDR3 loop is CAAQSKRSSYEQYF. The CDR3 DNA sequence: TGTGCCGCTCAGTCCAAAAGGAGCTCCTACGAGCAGTACTTC.

The chain uses TRBV11-2 and TRBJ1-2, with 9 bases fitting TRBD1. Germline assignment: CDR1 SGHAT and CDR2 FQNNGV. The CDR3 sequence is 18 residues long. V shed 3 bases and J 1 base; nucleotides not matched to a gene: 12. CDR3 loop: CASSFSSGWDRDNYGYTF. The CDR3 region has the DNA TGTGCCAGCAGCTTTTCTAGTGGATGGGACAGGGATAACTATGGCTACACCTTC. Complete variable domain (other parts from reference TRBV11-2 and TRBJ1-2): EAGVAQSPRYKIIEKRQSVAFWCNPISGHATLYWYQQILGQGPKLLIQFQNNGVVDDSQLPKDRFSAERLKGVDSTLKIQPAKLEDSAVYLCASSFSSGWDRDNYGYTFGSGTRLTVV.

The rearrangement links TRBV19 to TRBJ1-1; the D gene is possibly TRBD1 (5 bases). Germline V gives CDR1 LNHDA, CDR2 SQIVND (reference sequence). The CDR3 runs to 14 residues. V was clipped by 3 bases and J by 4 bases, with 12 bases between them. The CDR3 DNA reads TGTGCCAGTAGTATCCAAGGGGCGAGCACTGAAGCTTTCTTT. Translating it yields CASSIQGASTEAFF.

The J gene is TRBJ1-6, the V gene TRBV7-9; a possible D gene is TRBD1 (6 bases). V dropped 5 bases and J dropped 8 bases, with 13 bases sitting between them. The germline gives CDR1 SEHNR, CDR2 FQNEAQ (reference sequence). CDR3 length: 14 amino acids. CDR3 in DNA: TGTGCCAGCAGCACCGGGACAACATATTCACCCCTCCACTTT. The encoded protein is CASSTGTTYSPLHF.

The chain has TRBV7-2 and TRBJ2-5; TRBD2 might be the D (7 bases). Looked up from germline, CDR1 is SGHTA and CDR2 is FQGNSA. Deletions cut 2 bases from V and 4 bases from J, with 14 bases between. CDR3 length: 15 amino acids. The CDR3 DNA follows: TGTGCCAGCAGCTTATCGTCCCGGGGGGCAGAGACCCAGTACTTC. Translation: CASSLSSRGAETQYF.

The rearrangement joins TRBV5-1 to TRBJ1-1; 8 nucleotides agree with TRBD1. Germline V gives CDR1 SGHRS, CDR2 YFSETQ. The V segment lost 0 bases and the J segment 6 bases; nucleotides outside the gene matches: 1. This CDR3 region has 13 residues. CDR3 protein: CASSLGTGPEAFF. In nucleotides, the CDR3 is TGCGCCAGCAGCTTGGGGACAGGGCCTGAAGCTTTCTTT. The variable domain in full, completed from reference TRBV5-1 and TRBJ1-1, reads KAGVTQTPRYLIKTRGQQVTLSCSPISGHRSVSWYQQTPGQGLQFLFEYFSETQRNKGNFPGRFSGRQFSNSRSEMNVSTLELGDSALYLCASSLGTGPEAFFGQGTRLTVV.

The chain carries TRBV7-9 and TRBJ2-7; 10 bases map to TRBD2. The V segment lost 3 bases and the J segment 0 bases; nucleotides outside the gene matches: 2. This CDR3 has 15 amino acids. Per the germline V gene, CDR1 is SEHNR and CDR2 is FQNEAQ (reference sequence). In DNA, the CDR3 is TGTGCCAGCAGCTTGTCTAGCGGGGGCTCCTACGAGCAGTACTTC. It encodes CASSLSSGGSYEQYF.

The chain recombines TRBV6-6 with TRBJ2-7; 8 bases agree with TRBD2. This CDR3 has 14 amino acids. Looked up from germline, CDR1 is MNHNY and CDR2 is SVGAGI (reference sequence). V lost 6 bases and J lost 8; bases outside the gene matches: 12. The CDR3 loop is CASRPGGAAEKQYF. DNA of the CDR3: TGTGCCAGCAGACCCGGGGGGGCAGCAGAGAAGCAGTACTTC.

This chain uses TRBV7-2 with TRBJ1-1, with D uncertain. CDR1 and CDR2 from the germline V gene are SGHTA and FQGNSA. The V and J ends lost 5 bases and 11 bases respectively, with 15 bases between them. CDR3 length: 12 residues. In DNA form, the CDR3 reads TGTGCCAGCAGCGAACCCCCCCAGAAGGCTTTCTTT. Translating gives CASSEPPQKAFF. Complete variable domain (other parts from reference TRBV7-2 and TRBJ1-1): GAGVSQSPSNKVTEKGKDVELRCDPISGHTALYWYRQSLGQGLEFLIYFQGNSAPDKSGLPSDRFSAERTGGSVSTLTIQRTQQEDSAVYLCASSEPPQKAFFGQGTRLTVV.

The chain is built from TRBV4-1 and TRBJ1-4, with unresolved D. Germline V CDR1 and CDR2: MGHRA, YSYEKL. The CDR3 loop spans 14 amino acids. V lost 3 bases to trimming and J lost 6 bases, with 11 bases between them. The DNA for the CDR3 is TGCGCCAGCAGCCAGGCCGCCGATCATGAAAAACTGTTTTTT. Protein sequence: CASSQAADHEKLFF.

The rearrangement links TRBV6-5 to TRBJ1-1, with D uncertain. The germline V gene encodes CDR1 MNHEY and CDR2 SVGAGI. The V end was cut by 6 bases, the J end by 1 base, with 9 bases between. The CDR3 is 13 amino acids. The CDR3 spells CASSPTRNTEAFF. The CDR3 bases are TGTGCCAGCAGCCCCACACGGAACACTGAAGCTTTCTTT.

The V and J genes are TRBV7-9 and TRBJ1-1; the D gene is possibly TRBD1 (6 bases). CDR1 SEHNR and CDR2 FQNEAQ come from the germline V gene (reference sequence). Trimming left V 4 bases short and J 5 bases short, with 8 bases between. This CDR3 spans 12 amino acids. The chain's CDR3 is CASSYGQTEAFF. In DNA form, the CDR3 reads TGTGCCAGCAGCTACGGACAGACTGAAGCTTTCTTT.